The entry below describes one T cell receptor beta chain. Its specificity is not known. Using a J-beta primer mix together with a sample-barcoded 5' primer, a second PCR was run for roughly 6 to 11 cycles. From the 5' RACE reads, TCRdb called clonotypes with MiXCR, one entry per CDR3 protein. The sample records some 750,000 distinct CDR3 sequences, 20% to 25% being singletons. The data derive from a study of blood T cells in healthy people across ages. Study-wide background: The capture of about one barcoded beta molecule per two T cells was achieved by template switching. General observations from the study: One million T cells yielded diversity estimates that were considered underestimates. CMV infection status of these donors was not known.

This CDR3 spans 16 amino acids. V was pared by 4 bases and J by 6 bases, with 10 bases of the junction left unmatched. Germline CDR1 reads SGHTA; CDR2 reads FQGNSA. This clonotype originated in a man between 65 and 79 years old in good health. Material: blood. The rearrangement joins TRBV7-2 to TRBJ2-2; 8 bases are a match to TRBD2. The chain's CDR3 is CASSSQTSAMAGELFF. The CDR3 DNA is TGTGCCAGCAGCTCTCAGACTAGCGCGATGGCCGGGGAGCTGTTTTTT. Full variable domain (missing parts from reference TRBV7-2 and TRBJ2-2): GAGVSQSPSNKVTEKGKDVELRCDPISGHTALYWYRQSLGQGLEFLIYFQGNSAPDKSGLPSDRFSAERTGGSVSTLTIQRTQQEDSAVYLCASSSQTSAMAGELFFGEGSRLTVL.